This TCR beta chain emerged from a study of Ad26.COV2.S vaccination and SARS-CoV-2 variants. V lost 5 bases to trimming and J lost 6 bases, with 16 bases between them. CDR3 size: 14 residues. Germline CDR1 SGHVS, CDR2 FQNEAQ. Profiled with immunoSEQ multiplex PCR; TCRdb holds only in-frame clones, not every one. The sample holds around 240,000 clones, roughly 90% seen once. As for treatment: about 20 received Ad26.COV2.S at low or high dose, single or two shots; 5 received placebo; per-sample allocation not given. Day 63 after the first injection of vaccine or placebo was the sampling time. The sequenced sample was peripheral blood, obtained in a trial of Ad26.COV2.S vaccine versus placebo. This receptor was taken from a person between 18 and 60 years old who received the Ad26.COV2.S COVID-19 vaccine or a placebo. V usage is TRBV7-8 and J usage is TRBJ1-2, with D perhaps TRBD1 (5 bases). The CDR3 loop is CASSALQGINGYTF. CDR3 nucleotide sequence: TGTGCCAGCAGCGCCTTGCAGGGAATCAATGGCTACACCTTC.